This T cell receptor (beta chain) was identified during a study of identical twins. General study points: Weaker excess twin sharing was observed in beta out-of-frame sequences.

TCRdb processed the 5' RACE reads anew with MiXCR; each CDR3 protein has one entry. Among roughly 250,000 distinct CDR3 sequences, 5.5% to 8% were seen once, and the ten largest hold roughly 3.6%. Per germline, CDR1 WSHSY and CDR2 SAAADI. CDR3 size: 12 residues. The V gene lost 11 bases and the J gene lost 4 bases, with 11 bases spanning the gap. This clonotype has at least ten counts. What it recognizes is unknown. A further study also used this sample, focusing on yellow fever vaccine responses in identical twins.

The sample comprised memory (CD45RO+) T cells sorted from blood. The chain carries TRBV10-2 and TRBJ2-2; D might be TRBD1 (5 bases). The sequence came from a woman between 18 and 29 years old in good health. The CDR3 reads CAGAETTGELFF. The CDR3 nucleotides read TGCGCCGGGGCGGAGACCACCGGGGAGCTGTTTTTT.